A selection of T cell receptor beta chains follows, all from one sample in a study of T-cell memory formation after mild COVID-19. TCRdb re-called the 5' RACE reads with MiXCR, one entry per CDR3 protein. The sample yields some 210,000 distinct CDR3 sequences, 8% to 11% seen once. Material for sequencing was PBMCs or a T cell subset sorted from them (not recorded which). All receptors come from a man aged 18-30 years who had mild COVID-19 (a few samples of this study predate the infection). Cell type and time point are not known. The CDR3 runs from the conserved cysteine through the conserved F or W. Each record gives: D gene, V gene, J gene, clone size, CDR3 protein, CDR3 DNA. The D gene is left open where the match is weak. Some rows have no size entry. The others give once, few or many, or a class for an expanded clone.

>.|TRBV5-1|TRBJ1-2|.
CASSLERPGSANYGYTF
TGCGCCAGCAGCTTGGAAAGGCCGGGTTCAGCTAACTATGGCTACACCTTC
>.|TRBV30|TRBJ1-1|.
CAWTATGWGGAFF
TGTGCCTGGACAGCAACGGGTTGGGGGGGAGCTTTCTTT
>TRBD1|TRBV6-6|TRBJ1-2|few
CASTPDRGYGYTF
TGTGCCAGCACCCCAGACAGGGGCTATGGCTACACCTTC
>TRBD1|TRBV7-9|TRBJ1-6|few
CASSLAPGQAGDSPLHF
TGTGCCAGCAGCTTAGCGCCGGGACAGGCCGGGGATTCACCCCTCCACTTT
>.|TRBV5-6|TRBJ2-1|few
CASSFGLSYNEQFF
TGTGCCAGCAGCTTTGGCCTGTCCTACAATGAGCAGTTCTTC
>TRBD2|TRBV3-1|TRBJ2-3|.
CASSQGALRGGDTQYF
TGTGCCAGCAGCCAAGGGGCCTTGAGGGGAGGGGATACGCAGTATTTT
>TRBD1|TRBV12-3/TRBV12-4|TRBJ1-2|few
CASEGQGATGYTF
TGTGCCAGCGAGGGACAGGGGGCGACGGGCTACACCTTC
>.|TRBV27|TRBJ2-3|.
CASRSPVTYRRGTDTQYF
TGTGCCAGCCGTTCGCCGGTCACCTATCGGAGGGGCACAGATACGCAGTATTTT
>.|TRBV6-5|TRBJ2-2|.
CASSYSWGRELFF
TGTGCCAGCAGTTACTCGTGGGGCCGGGAGCTGTTTTTT
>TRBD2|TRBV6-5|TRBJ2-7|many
CASSRLAGGQLEQYF
TGTGCCAGCAGCAGACTAGCGGGGGGCCAGCTCGAGCAGTACTTC
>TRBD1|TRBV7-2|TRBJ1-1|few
CASRGAGGGTEAFF
TGTGCCAGCAGGGGGGCAGGGGGAGGGACTGAAGCTTTCTTT
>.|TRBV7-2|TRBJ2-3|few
CASSLGAAGTDTQYF
TGTGCCAGCAGCTTAGGCGCGGCTGGCACAGATACGCAGTATTTT
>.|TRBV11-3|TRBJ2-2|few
CASSEQYTGELFF
TGTGCCAGCAGCGAACAGTACACCGGGGAGCTGTTTTTT
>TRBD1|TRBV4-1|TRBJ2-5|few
CASSQDPGGTGFQETQYF
TGCGCCAGCAGCCAAGACCCAGGGGGCACGGGGTTCCAAGAGACCCAGTACTTC
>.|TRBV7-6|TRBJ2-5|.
CASSLEAVGETQYF
TGTGCCAGCAGCTTAGAGGCAGTGGGGGAGACCCAGTACTTC
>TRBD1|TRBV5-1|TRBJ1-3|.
CASSPRTGGDTIYF
TGCGCCAGCAGCCCCCGGACAGGGGGTGACACCATATATTTT
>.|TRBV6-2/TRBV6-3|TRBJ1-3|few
CASRRNLGNTIYF
TGTGCCAGCCGCCGGAACCTAGGAAACACCATATATTTT
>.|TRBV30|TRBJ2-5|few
CAWNPGAETQYF
TGTGCCTGGAATCCCGGGGCAGAGACCCAGTACTTC
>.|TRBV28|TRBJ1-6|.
CASSLFQAWGNSPLHF
TGTGCCAGCAGTTTATTCCAGGCCTGGGGTAATTCACCCCTCCACTTT
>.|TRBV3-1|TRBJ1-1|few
CASSYTSTEAFF
TGTGCCAGCAGTTATACGTCCACTGAAGCTTTCTTT
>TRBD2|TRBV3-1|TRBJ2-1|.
CASSSSGGDEQFF
TGTGCCAGCAGCTCCAGCGGGGGCGATGAGCAGTTCTTC
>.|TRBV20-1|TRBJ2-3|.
CSAPDFPDTQYF
TGCAGTGCACCGGACTTCCCAGATACGCAGTATTTT
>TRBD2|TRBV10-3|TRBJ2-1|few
CAISAELAGGNEQFF
TGTGCCATCAGTGCCGAGTTGGCGGGGGGCAATGAGCAGTTCTTC
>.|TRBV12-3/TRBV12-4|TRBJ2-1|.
CASSLFASSYNEQFF
TGTGCCAGCAGTTTATTTGCGTCATCCTACAATGAGCAGTTCTTC
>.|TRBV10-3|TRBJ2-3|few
CAVGLLETDTQYF
TGTGCCGTGGGACTCCTTGAGACAGATACGCAGTATTTT
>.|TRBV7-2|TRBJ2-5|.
CASSKGGGEETQYF
TGTGCCAGCTCCAAGGGGGGGGGCGAGGAGACCCAGTACTTC
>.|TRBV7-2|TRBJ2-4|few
CASRGGAVKSIQYF
TGTGCCAGCAGGGGGGGGGCAGTCAAGAGCATTCAGTACTTC
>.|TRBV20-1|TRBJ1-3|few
CSAEGGGNTIYF
TGCAGTGCAGAGGGGGGAGGAAACACCATATATTTT
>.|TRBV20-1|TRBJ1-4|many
CSARASGPLDEKLFF
TGCAGTGCTAGAGCCTCCGGGCCCCTTGATGAAAAACTGTTTTTT
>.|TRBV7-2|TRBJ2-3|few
CASSLTHSPGTLADTQYF
TGTGCCAGCAGCCTCACCCATAGCCCCGGGACCTTGGCAGATACGCAGTATTTT
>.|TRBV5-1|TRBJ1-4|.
CASSISIGNNEKLFF
TGCGCCAGCAGCATCTCAATCGGGAATAATGAAAAACTGTTTTTT
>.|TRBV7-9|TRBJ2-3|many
CASRQRVGRSTDTQYF
TGTGCCAGCAGGCAACGGGTCGGGCGGAGCACAGATACGCAGTATTTT
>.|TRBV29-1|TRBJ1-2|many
CSVGDVSNYGYTF
TGCAGCGTTGGGGACGTATCTAACTATGGCTACACCTTC
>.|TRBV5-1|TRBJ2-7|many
CASSQDTGTYEQYF
TGCGCCAGCAGCCAGGACACGGGAACCTACGAGCAGTACTTC
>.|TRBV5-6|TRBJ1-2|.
CASSRGGGGQYGYTF
TGTGCCAGCAGCAGGGGAGGGGGGGGCCAGTATGGCTACACCTTC
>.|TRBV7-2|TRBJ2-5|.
CASSRRGTWETQYF
TGTGCCAGCAGCCGGAGAGGGACCTGGGAGACCCAGTACTTC
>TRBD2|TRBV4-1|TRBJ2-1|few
CASSRPGGATYNEQFF
TGCGCCAGCAGCCGACCCGGGGGGGCGACCTACAATGAGCAGTTCTTC
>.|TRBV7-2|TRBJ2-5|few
CASSFDRGLQETQYF
TGTGCCAGCAGCTTCGATAGGGGGTTACAAGAGACCCAGTACTTC